The clone carrying this T cell receptor (beta chain) was seen just once. The germline V gene encodes CDR1 KGHSH and CDR2 LQKENI. V lost 6 bases and J 7 bases, leaving 22 bases between the germline ends. The CDR3 has 16 residues. This record belongs to a study of blood T cell repertoires in COVID-19. Original data processing: Estimated nucleated cell counts came from reference gene primer amplification. Assay used: immunoSEQ multiplex PCR; TCRdb lists only in-frame clones, some missing. That table is the source of V, J and clone size, and D and trimming were worked out from the DNA. The sample carries about 290,000 clones, 80% to 90% recorded once.

The receptor was isolated from a middle-aged man with acute or convalescent COVID-19. What was sequenced was peripheral blood. The rearrangement links TRBV18 to TRBJ2-1, with TRBD1 as a possible D gene (6 bases). CDR3 region: CASSPGLGAVGNEQFF. CDR3 coding DNA: TGTGCCAGCTCCCCCGGACTGGGGGCTGTCGGGAATGAGCAGTTCTTC.